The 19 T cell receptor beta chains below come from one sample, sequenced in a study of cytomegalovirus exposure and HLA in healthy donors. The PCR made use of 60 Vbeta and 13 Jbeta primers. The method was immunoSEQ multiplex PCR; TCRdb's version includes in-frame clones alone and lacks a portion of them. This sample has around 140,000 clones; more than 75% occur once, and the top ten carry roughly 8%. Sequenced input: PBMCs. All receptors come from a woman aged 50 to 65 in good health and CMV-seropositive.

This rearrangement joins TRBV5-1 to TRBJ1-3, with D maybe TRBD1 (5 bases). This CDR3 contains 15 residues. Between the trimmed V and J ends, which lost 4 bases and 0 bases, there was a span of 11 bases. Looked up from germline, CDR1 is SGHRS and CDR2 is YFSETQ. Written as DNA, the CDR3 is TGCGCCAGCAGCCGCGACAGCAACTCTGGAAACACCATATATTTT. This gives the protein CASSRDSNSGNTIYF.

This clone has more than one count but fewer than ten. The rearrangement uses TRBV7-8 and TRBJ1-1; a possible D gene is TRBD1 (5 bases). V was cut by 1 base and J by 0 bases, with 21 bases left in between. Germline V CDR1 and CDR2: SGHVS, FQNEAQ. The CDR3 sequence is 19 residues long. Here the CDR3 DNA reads TGTGCCAGCAGCTTAGGGCTTCAGGGCCCTACTAAAATGAACACTGAAGCTTTCTTT. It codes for CASSLGLQGPTKMNTEAFF.

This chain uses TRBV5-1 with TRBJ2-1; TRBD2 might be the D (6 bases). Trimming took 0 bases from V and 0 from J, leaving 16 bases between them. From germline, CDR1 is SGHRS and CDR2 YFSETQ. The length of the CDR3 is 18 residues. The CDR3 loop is CASSLEGGTWSSYNEQFF. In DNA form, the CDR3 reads TGCGCCAGCAGCTTGGAAGGCGGGACGTGGAGCTCCTACAATGAGCAGTTCTTC.

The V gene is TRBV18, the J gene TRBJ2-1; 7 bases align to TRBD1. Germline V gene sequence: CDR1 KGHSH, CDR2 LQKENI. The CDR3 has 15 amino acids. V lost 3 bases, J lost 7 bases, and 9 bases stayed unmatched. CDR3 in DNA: TGTGCCAGCTCACCGCGACAGGGTCTCGAAAATGAGCAGTTCTTC. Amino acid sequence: CASSPRQGLENEQFF.

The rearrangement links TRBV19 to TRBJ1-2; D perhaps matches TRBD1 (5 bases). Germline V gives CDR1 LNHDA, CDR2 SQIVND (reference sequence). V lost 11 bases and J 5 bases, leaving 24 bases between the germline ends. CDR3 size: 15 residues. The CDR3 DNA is TGTGCCGCCACCTCTGGGGGGGGACGGTTATATGGCTACACCTTC. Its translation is CAATSGGGRLYGYTF.

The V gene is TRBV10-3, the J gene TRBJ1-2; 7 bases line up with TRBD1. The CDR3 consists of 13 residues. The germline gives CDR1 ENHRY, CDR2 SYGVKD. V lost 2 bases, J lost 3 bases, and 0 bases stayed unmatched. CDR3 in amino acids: CAISEGQDYGYTF. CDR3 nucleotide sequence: TGTGCCATCAGTGAGGGACAGGACTATGGCTACACCTTC.

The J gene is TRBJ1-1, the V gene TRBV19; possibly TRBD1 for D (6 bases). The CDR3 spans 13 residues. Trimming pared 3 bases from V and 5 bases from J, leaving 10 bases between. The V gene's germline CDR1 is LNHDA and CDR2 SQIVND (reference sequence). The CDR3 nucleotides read TGTGCCAGTAGTATGGTCAGGGGAACTGAAGCTTTCTTT. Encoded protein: CASSMVRGTEAFF.

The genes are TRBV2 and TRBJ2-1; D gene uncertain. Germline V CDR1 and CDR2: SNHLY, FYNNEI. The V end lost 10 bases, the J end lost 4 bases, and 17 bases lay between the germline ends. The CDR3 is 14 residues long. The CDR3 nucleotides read TGTGCCACAAGCGAGAGTAACCGGTACAATGAGCAGTTCTTC. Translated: CATSESNRYNEQFF.

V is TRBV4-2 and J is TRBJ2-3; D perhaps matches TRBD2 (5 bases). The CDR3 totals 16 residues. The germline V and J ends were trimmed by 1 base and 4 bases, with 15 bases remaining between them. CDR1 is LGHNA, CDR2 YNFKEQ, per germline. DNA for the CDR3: TGTGCCAGCAGCCAAGTGGCGGGTTCTGACGCAGATACGCAGTATTTT. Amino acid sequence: CASSQVAGSDADTQYF.

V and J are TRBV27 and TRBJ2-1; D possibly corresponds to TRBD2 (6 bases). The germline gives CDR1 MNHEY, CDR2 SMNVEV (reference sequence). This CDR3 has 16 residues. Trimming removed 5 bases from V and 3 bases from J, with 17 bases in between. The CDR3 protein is CASSRPRDSLYNEQFF. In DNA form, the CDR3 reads TGTGCCAGCAGTCGGCCCCGGGACTCCCTCTACAATGAGCAGTTCTTC.

The CDR3 here is CASRTGPNSYEQYF. DNA of the CDR3: TGCGCCAGCAGAACAGGGCCCAACTCCTACGAGCAGTACTTC. The chain carries TRBV23-1 and TRBJ2-7; a possible D gene is TRBD1 (6 bases). Being an ORF, TRBV23-1 has a function that is uncertain. V was trimmed by 6 bases and J by 0 bases, leaving 12 bases between them. CDR3 length equals 14 residues.

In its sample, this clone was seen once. The CDR3 sequence is CASSEAPRYNEQFF. As DNA, the CDR3 is TGTGCCAGCAGTGAGGCTCCTCGATACAATGAGCAGTTCTTC. V gene TRBV6-5 combines with J gene TRBJ2-1; no clear D gene. Trimming shortened V by 5 bases and J by 4 bases, and 12 bases separated the two germline ends. CDR1 is MNHEY, CDR2 SVGAGI, per germline. The CDR3 length is 14 residues.

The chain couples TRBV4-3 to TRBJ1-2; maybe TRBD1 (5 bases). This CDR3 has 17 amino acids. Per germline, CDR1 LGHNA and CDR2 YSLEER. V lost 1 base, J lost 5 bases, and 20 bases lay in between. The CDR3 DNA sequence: TGCGCCAGCAGCCAAGTAACGACACAAGGGGCCTCATATGGCTACACCTTC. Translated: CASSQVTTQGASYGYTF.

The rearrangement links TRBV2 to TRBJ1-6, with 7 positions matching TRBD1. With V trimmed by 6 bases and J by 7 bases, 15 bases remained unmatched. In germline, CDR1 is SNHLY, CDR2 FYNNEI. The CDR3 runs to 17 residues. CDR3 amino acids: CASSLHAWTGGNSPLHF. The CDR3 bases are TGTGCCAGCAGCCTACACGCCTGGACAGGTGGGAATTCACCCCTCCACTTT.

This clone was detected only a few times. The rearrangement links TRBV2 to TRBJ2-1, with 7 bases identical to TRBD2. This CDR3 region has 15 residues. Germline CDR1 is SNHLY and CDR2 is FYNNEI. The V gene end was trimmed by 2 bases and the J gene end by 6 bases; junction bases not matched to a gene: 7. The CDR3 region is CASSELRTSFNEQFF. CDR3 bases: TGTGCCAGCAGTGAACTAAGGACTAGTTTCAATGAGCAGTTCTTC.

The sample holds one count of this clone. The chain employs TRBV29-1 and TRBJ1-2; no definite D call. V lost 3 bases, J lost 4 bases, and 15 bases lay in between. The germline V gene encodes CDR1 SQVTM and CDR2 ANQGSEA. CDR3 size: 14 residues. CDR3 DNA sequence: TGCAGCGTTGAGGCAGTAACCCGTGGCTATGGCTACACCTTC. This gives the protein CSVEAVTRGYGYTF.

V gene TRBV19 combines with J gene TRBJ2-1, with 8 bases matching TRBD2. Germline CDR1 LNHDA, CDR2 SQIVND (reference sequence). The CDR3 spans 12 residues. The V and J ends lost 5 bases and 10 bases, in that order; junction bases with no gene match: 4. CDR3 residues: CASSPLAEEQFF. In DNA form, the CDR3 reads TGTGCCAGTAGTCCACTAGCGGAGGAGCAGTTCTTC.

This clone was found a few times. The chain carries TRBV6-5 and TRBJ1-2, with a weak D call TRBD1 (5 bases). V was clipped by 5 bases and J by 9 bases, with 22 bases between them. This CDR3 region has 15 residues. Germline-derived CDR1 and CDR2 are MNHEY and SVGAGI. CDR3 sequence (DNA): TGTGCCAGCAGTCTAAATCAGGGAAACACATGGAGCTACACCTTC. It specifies CASSLNQGNTWSYTF.

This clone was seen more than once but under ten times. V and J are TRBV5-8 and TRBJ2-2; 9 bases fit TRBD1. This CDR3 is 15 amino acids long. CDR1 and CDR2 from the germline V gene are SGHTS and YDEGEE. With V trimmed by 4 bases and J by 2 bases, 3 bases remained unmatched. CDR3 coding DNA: TGTGCCAGCAGCCCGGGACAGGGAAACACCGGGGAGCTGTTTTTT. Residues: CASSPGQGNTGELFF.